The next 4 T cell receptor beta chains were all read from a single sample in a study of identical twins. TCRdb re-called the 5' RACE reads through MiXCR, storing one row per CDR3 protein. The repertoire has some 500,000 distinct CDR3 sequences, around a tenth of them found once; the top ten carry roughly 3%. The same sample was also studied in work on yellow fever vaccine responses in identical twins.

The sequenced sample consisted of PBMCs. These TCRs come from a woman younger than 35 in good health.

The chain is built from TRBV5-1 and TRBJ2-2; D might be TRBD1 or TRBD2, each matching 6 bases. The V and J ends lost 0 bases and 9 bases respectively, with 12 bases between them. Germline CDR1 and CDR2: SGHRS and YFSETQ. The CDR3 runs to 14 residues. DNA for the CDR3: TGCGCCAGCAGCTTGGCTGGGGGGCCCCGGGAGCTGTTTTTT. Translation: CASSLAGGPRELFF.

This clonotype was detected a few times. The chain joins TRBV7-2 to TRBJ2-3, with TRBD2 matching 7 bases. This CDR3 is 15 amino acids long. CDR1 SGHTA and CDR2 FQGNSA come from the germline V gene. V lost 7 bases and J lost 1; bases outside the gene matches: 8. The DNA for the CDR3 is TGTGCCAGCACCTCCCGGGGGGTGGGCACAGATACGCAGTATTTT. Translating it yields CASTSRGVGTDTQYF. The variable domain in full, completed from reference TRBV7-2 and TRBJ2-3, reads GAGVSQSPSNKVTEKGKDVELRCDPISGHTALYWYRQSLGQGLEFLIYFQGNSAPDKSGLPSDRFSAERTGGSVSTLTIQRTQQEDSAVYLCASTSRGVGTDTQYFGPGTRLTVL.

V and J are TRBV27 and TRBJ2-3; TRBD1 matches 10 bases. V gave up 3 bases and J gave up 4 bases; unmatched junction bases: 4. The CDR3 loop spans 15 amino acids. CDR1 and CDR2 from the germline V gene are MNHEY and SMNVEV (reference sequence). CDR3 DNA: TGTGCCAGCAGTTTGAGAGACAGGGGGCCAGATACGCAGTATTTT. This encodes CASSLRDRGPDTQYF.

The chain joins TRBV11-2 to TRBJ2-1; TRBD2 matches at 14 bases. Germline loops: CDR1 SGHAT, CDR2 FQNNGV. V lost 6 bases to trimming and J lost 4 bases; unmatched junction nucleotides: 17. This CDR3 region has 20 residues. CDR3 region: CASSYGLAGGQRPGYNEQFF. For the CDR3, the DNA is TGTGCCAGCAGTTACGGACTAGCGGGGGGCCAAAGACCGGGATACAATGAGCAGTTCTTC.